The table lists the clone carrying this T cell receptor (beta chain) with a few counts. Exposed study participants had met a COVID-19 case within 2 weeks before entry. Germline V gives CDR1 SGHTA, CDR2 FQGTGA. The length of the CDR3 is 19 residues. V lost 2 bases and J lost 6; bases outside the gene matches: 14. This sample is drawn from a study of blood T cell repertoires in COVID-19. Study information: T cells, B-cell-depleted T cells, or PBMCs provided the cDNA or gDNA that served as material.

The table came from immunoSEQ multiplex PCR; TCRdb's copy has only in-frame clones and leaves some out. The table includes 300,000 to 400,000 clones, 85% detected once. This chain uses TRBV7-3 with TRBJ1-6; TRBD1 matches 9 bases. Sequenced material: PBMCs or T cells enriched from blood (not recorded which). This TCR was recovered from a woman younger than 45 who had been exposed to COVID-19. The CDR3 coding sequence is TGTGCCAGCAGCTTACTACCCCCCCCCACAGGGGGCACTAATTCACCCCTCCACTTT. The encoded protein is CASSLLPPPTGGTNSPLHF.